The 31 T cell receptor beta chains listed next were all sequenced from one sample in a study of blood T cell repertoires in COVID-19. Profiling relied on immunoSEQ multiplex PCR, and the TCRdb table lists in-frame clones only, not all of them. The data contain about 72,000 clones, around 86% of them seen just once; the ten biggest clones take up about a tenth. Input material: peripheral blood. The receptors derive from a man aged 65 to 85 with active or convalescent COVID-19.

The chain is built from TRBV19 and TRBJ1-5, with 7 bases lining up with TRBD1. The length of the CDR3 is 14 residues. CDR1 is LNHDA, CDR2 SQIVND, per germline (reference sequence). With V trimmed by 4 bases and J by 2 bases, 2 bases remained unmatched. CDR3 sequence (DNA): TGTGCCAGTAGTACAACAGGGGGCAATCAGCCCCAGCATTTT. It encodes CASSTTGGNQPQHF.

The chain joins TRBV18 to TRBJ1-2; D possibly corresponds to TRBD1 (5 bases). The CDR3 length is 13 residues. V shed 5 bases and J shed 4 bases, with 11 bases lying between them. CDR1 is KGHSH, CDR2 LQKENI, per germline. Here the CDR3 DNA reads TGTGCCAGCTCATCAGGGCAGACCTATGGCTACACCTTC. Amino acids: CASSSGQTYGYTF.

The chain joins TRBV28 to TRBJ1-2, with 8 bases identical to TRBD1. This CDR3 comprises 15 residues. Germline lookup yields CDR1 MDHEN and CDR2 SYDVKM. Germline trimming cut 6 bases from V and 8 bases from J; bases unmatched to any gene: 14. In nucleotides, the CDR3 is TGTGCCAGCAGCCCTAGCGGGGGACAGGCCGAGGGCTACACCTTC. Translated: CASSPSGGQAEGYTF.

A note on this clone: Its ends do not fully match the called genes, so a read error is possible. The chain links TRBV11-1 to TRBJ2-3, with 9 bases fitting TRBD2. The CDR3 sequence is 14 residues long. The germline V gene encodes CDR1 SGHAT and CDR2 FQDESV (reference sequence). The CDR3 DNA is TGTGCCAGCAGATTAGCGGGAGGCACAGATACGCAGTATTTT. This gives the protein CASRLAGGTDTQYF.

This rearrangement joins TRBV10-2 to TRBJ2-3, with TRBD1 matching 9 bases. The CDR3 extends over 15 amino acids. V lost 7 bases, J lost 0 bases, and 5 bases stayed unmatched. Germline CDR1 WSHSY, CDR2 SAAADI. CDR3 nucleotides: TGCGCCAGCAAGATCACAGGGGGCAGCACAGATACGCAGTATTTT. The encoded protein is CASKITGGSTDTQYF.

The chain carries TRBV4-3 and TRBJ2-1; the D gene is possibly TRBD2 (7 bases). The CDR3 has 12 residues. Between the trimmed V and J ends, which lost 1 base and 12 bases, there was a span of 10 bases. The germline V gene encodes CDR1 LGHNA and CDR2 YSLEER. The CDR3 loop is CASSQAGGGQFF. The CDR3 nucleotides are TGCGCCAGCAGCCAAGCGGGGGGCGGGCAGTTCTTC.

V usage is TRBV27 and J usage is TRBJ1-2, with D possibly TRBD1 on 5 matching bases. CDR1 is MNHEY and CDR2 is SMNVEV in the germline V gene (reference sequence). The V gene lost 5 bases and the J gene lost 1 base, with 14 bases spanning the gap. The CDR3 consists of 15 residues. DNA of the CDR3: TGTGCCAGCAGTCCCCGGACATCGGGTAACTATGGCTACACCTTC. Its translation: CASSPRTSGNYGYTF.

The rearrangement uses TRBV28 and TRBJ2-3; TRBD2 matches 8 bases. This CDR3 comprises 16 residues. Germline V gene data show CDR1 as MDHEN and CDR2 as SYDVKM. Losses at the gene ends were 5 bases for V and 0 bases for J; bases not matched to a gene: 7. The CDR3 DNA reads TGTGCCAGCAGTCCCCTCACGGGGGGGAGCACAGATACGCAGTATTTT. Its protein product is CASSPLTGGSTDTQYF.

CDR3 residues: CASSQGGGSGANVLTF. The CDR3 DNA reads as TGCGCCAGCAGCCAAGGAGGGGGCTCTGGGGCCAACGTCCTGACTTTC. The gene calls are TRBV4-3 and TRBJ2-6; weak D call: TRBD1 (6 bases). The CDR3 sequence is 16 residues long. V gave up 1 base and J gave up 0 bases, with 7 bases separating them. Germline lookup yields CDR1 LGHNA and CDR2 YSLEER.

This clone was counted a few times. CDR3 nucleotides: TGTGCCAGCAGTTCCAGGGGGTCGGATTCACCCCTCCACTTT. Translation gives CASSSRGSDSPLHF. The chain carries TRBV13 and TRBJ1-6, with 7 bases matching TRBD1. Per germline, CDR1 PRHDT and CDR2 FYEKMQ (reference sequence). This CDR3 is built from 14 residues. V dropped 6 bases and J dropped 8; count of bases not matched to a gene: 7.

V usage is TRBV7-2 and J usage is TRBJ1-2, with 8 bases lining up with TRBD1. Trimming removed 0 bases from V and 7 bases from J; junction bases left unmatched: 4. This CDR3 contains 14 residues. Per germline, CDR1 SGHTA and CDR2 FQGNSA. Here the CDR3 DNA reads TGTGCCAGCAGCTTAGCGGGACAGGAGGGTGGCTACACCTTC. Residues: CASSLAGQEGGYTF.

The chain uses TRBV2 and TRBJ1-5, with D uncertain. The CDR3 consists of 17 residues. The V end was cut by 6 bases, the J end by 0 bases, with 18 bases between. From germline, CDR1 is SNHLY and CDR2 FYNNEI. CDR3 DNA: TGTGCCAGCAGGGGCCTAAAGGCCGGGGATAGCAATCAGCCCCAGCATTTT. Translating it yields CASRGLKAGDSNQPQHF.

The chain employs TRBV5-1 and TRBJ1-1; tentatively, D is TRBD1 (6 bases). Germline V CDR1 and CDR2: SGHRS, YFSETQ. Trimming shortened V by 2 bases and J by 7 bases, and 12 bases separated the two germline ends. This CDR3 is built from 13 residues. The DNA of the CDR3 is TGCGCCAGCAGCTTTCAGGGGTTCGGTGAAGCTTTCTTT. Its translation: CASSFQGFGEAFF.

The chain combines TRBV11-3 with TRBJ2-2; weak D call: TRBD2 (6 bases). The CDR3 is made up of 13 amino acids. Germline V gives CDR1 SGHNT, CDR2 YENEEA. V was pared by 4 bases and J by 4 bases, with 7 bases between. CDR3 residues: CASSWRGTGELFF. As DNA, the CDR3 is TGTGCCAGCAGCTGGAGGGGCACCGGGGAGCTGTTTTTT.

The chain combines TRBV2 with TRBJ2-7; 8 bases match TRBD2. V gave up 6 bases and J gave up 0 bases; unmatched junction bases: 1. The CDR3 length is 13 residues. Germline V CDR1 and CDR2: SNHLY, FYNNEI. Here the CDR3 reads CASRSGSSYEQYF. CDR3 in DNA: TGTGCCAGCAGGAGCGGGAGCTCCTACGAGCAGTACTTC.

The chain joins TRBV6-1 to TRBJ2-2, with a weak D call TRBD1 (5 bases). Trimming took 2 bases from V and 1 from J, leaving 17 bases between them. CDR1 is MNHNS, CDR2 SASEGT, per germline. The CDR3 loop spans 18 amino acids. The CDR3 loop reads CASSETIMGQGNTGELFF. CDR3 in DNA: TGTGCCAGCAGTGAAACTATAATGGGTCAGGGGAACACCGGGGAGCTGTTTTTT.

The chain recombines TRBV7-3 with TRBJ2-1, with 10 bases fitting TRBD2. Germline V gene sequence: CDR1 SGHTA, CDR2 FQGTGA. The ends lost 0 bases at V and 0 bases at J; junction bases unmatched: 2. CDR3 length: 17 amino acids. This CDR3 reads CASSLTSGRSSYNEQFF. CDR3 coding DNA: TGTGCCAGCAGCTTAACTAGCGGGAGGAGCTCCTACAATGAGCAGTTCTTC.

V and J are TRBV3-1 (or the pseudogene TRBV3-2) and TRBJ2-3; a possible D gene is TRBD1 (5 bases). The CDR3 contains 13 residues. In germline, CDR1 is LGHDT, CDR2 YNNKEL (reference sequence). Deletions cut 2 bases from V and 6 bases from J, with 9 bases between. CDR3 DNA: TGTGCCAGCAGCCAATCCAGGGTGGATACGCAGTATTTT. Its translation is CASSQSRVDTQYF.

This chain joins TRBV6-2 or TRBV6-3 and TRBJ2-1; D uncertain. V dropped 0 bases and J dropped 4 bases, with 13 bases sitting between them. CDR3 length: 16 residues. CDR1 is MNHEY and CDR2 is SVGEGT in the germline V gene. CDR3 in amino acids: CASSYSKIVRYNEQFF. The CDR3 DNA reads TGTGCCAGCAGTTACTCTAAGATAGTGCGGTACAATGAGCAGTTCTTC.

The genes are TRBV14 and TRBJ1-6; tentatively, D is TRBD1 (6 bases). The CDR3 extends over 14 amino acids. V was trimmed by 4 bases and J by 9 bases, leaving 13 bases between them. Germline lookup yields CDR1 SGHDN and CDR2 FVKESK. CDR3 nucleotides: TGTGCCAGCAGCCTCGGGCAGGGGACTTCACCCCTCCACTTT. It encodes CASSLGQGTSPLHF.

This chain links TRBV7-8 with TRBJ2-1; 7 positions agree with TRBD2. The V gene's germline CDR1 is SGHVS and CDR2 FQNEAQ. The V and J ends lost 5 bases and 9 bases, in that order; junction bases with no gene match: 7. The CDR3 spans 13 residues. CDR3 amino acids: CASSGTNPREQFF. The CDR3 DNA is TGTGCCAGCAGCGGGACTAATCCCCGTGAGCAGTTCTTC.

The V call is TRBV24-1, the J call TRBJ2-1, with 9 bases matching TRBD2. J gave up 0 bases and V 5 bases, and 4 bases lay outside the gene matches. The CDR3 spans 16 residues. The germline CDR1 and CDR2 sequences are KGHDR and SFDVKD. CDR3 sequence (DNA): TGTGCCACCAGTGGGATTAGCGGGAGCTCCTACAATGAGCAGTTCTTC. Translating gives CATSGISGSSYNEQFF.

V and J are TRBV6-2 or TRBV6-3 and TRBJ1-1; 9 bases match TRBD1. With V trimmed by 2 bases and J by 4 bases, 8 bases remained unmatched. The CDR3 length is 16 residues. The V gene's germline CDR1 is MNHEY and CDR2 SVGEGT. CDR3 sequence: CASSYVGQGPFTEAFF. CDR3 DNA: TGTGCCAGCAGTTACGTAGGACAGGGGCCCTTCACTGAAGCTTTCTTT.

This sequence joins TRBV28 and TRBJ1-2; the D is unclear. Germline V CDR1 and CDR2: MDHEN, SYDVKM. The length of the CDR3 is 13 residues. With 6 bases removed from V and 4 bases from J, the gap between germline ends came to 12 bases. CDR3 in DNA: TGTGCCAGCAGCTCCTCGCTCAGCTATGGCTACACCTTC. It is translated as CASSSSLSYGYTF.

The V and J genes are TRBV30 and TRBJ1-1, with a weak D call TRBD1 (6 bases). Per the germline V gene, CDR1 is GTSNPN and CDR2 is SVGIG (reference sequence). This CDR3 is built from 14 residues. V dropped 6 bases and J dropped 4 bases, with 18 bases sitting between them. The CDR3 reads CACSRGLSGTEAFF. The CDR3 DNA reads TGTGCCTGCTCCAGGGGCCTTTCGGGCACTGAAGCTTTCTTT.

The chain joins TRBV5-1 to TRBJ1-1; 9 nucleotides match TRBD1. V trimming: 0 bases; J trimming: 5 bases; junction bases outside the gene matches: 5. Germline V gene sequence: CDR1 SGHRS, CDR2 YFSETQ. The CDR3 is 15 amino acids. CDR3 in DNA: TGCGCCAGCAGCTTGGAAACAGGGGGCTTAACTGAAGCTTTCTTT. Encoded protein: CASSLETGGLTEAFF.

V is TRBV14 and J is TRBJ1-6, with 7 bases that match TRBD1. V lost 3 bases and J lost 6; bases outside the gene matches: 5. This CDR3 has 15 residues. From germline, CDR1 is SGHDN and CDR2 FVKESK. The CDR3 DNA reads as TGTGCCAGCAGCCAGTGGACAGGCCCTAATTCACCCCTCCACTTT. This encodes CASSQWTGPNSPLHF.

This clone has just a few counts. The gene calls are TRBV18 and TRBJ2-5; no reliable D call. CDR3 length equals 15 residues. Germline V lookup: CDR1 KGHSH, CDR2 LQKENI. Between the trimmed V and J ends, which lost 1 base and 2 bases, there was a span of 11 bases. CDR3 sequence reads: CASSPRGTLQETQYF. CDR3 coding DNA: TGTGCCAGCTCACCACGAGGAACCCTTCAAGAGACCCAGTACTTC.

The CDR3 spells CASSQACRAELSYEQYF. The CDR3 region has the DNA TGTGCCAGCAGCCAAGCGTGCAGGGCGGAACTATCCTACGAGCAGTACTTC. The V call is TRBV3-1 (or the pseudogene TRBV3-2), the J call TRBJ2-7, with D possibly TRBD1 on 5 matching bases. V gave up 1 base and J gave up 1 base, with 17 bases separating them. The CDR3 is made up of 17 amino acids. Germline V gene sequence: CDR1 LGHDT, CDR2 YNNKEL (reference sequence).

V and J are TRBV6-5 and TRBJ2-2; TRBD2 is a possible D gene (6 bases). V was clipped by 5 bases and J by 4 bases, with 11 bases between them. Germline values: CDR1 MNHEY, CDR2 SVGAGI. CDR3 length equals 14 residues. The CDR3 sequence is CASSTGVPTGELFF. The CDR3, as DNA: TGTGCCAGCAGTACGGGAGTACCCACCGGGGAGCTGTTTTTT.

This clone was counted between two and nine times. The chain uses TRBV7-9 and TRBJ2-3, with D perhaps given as TRBD1 or TRBD2 (6 bases each). The CDR3 contains 14 residues. CDR1 SEHNR and CDR2 FQNEAQ come from the germline V gene (reference sequence). With 7 bases removed from V and 2 bases from J, the gap between germline ends came to 13 bases. The CDR3 loop reads CASNKGGYTDTQYF. The CDR3, as DNA: TGTGCCAGCAACAAGGGGGGATACACAGATACGCAGTATTTT.